The 23 T cell receptor beta chains presented below share a single source sample, sequenced in a study of cytomegalovirus exposure and HLA in healthy donors. Primers included in the PCR were 60 Vbeta and 13 Jbeta primers. Sequencing used immunoSEQ multiplex PCR; TCRdb keeps in-frame clones, though not all of them. Of roughly 110,000 clones listed, around 80% were seen once; the top ten hold 5% to 7%. Source material: PBMCs. All receptors come from a woman between 50 and 59 years old in good health and CMV-seropositive.

The chain links TRBV5-6 to TRBJ1-2; TRBD1 agrees at 9 bases. This CDR3 comprises 15 residues. V was clipped by 4 bases and J by 6 bases; unmatched bases: 10. Germline V gene lookup returns CDR1 SGHDT and CDR2 YYEEEE. For the CDR3, the DNA is TGTGCCAGCAGCAGGACCGGGACAGGGCCGGATGGCTACACCTTC. Residues: CASSRTGTGPDGYTF.

The chain has TRBV9 and TRBJ1-2; 8 bases match TRBD1. The CDR3 has 16 residues. The ends lost 4 bases at V and 1 base at J; junction bases unmatched: 9. CDR1 is SGDLS, CDR2 YYNGEE, per germline. The CDR3 DNA follows: TGTGCCAGCAGCCTTCCGAACAGGGGGGTTAACTATGGCTACACCTTC. Protein product: CASSLPNRGVNYGYTF.

The chain has TRBV9 and TRBJ2-3, with 15 bases lining up with TRBD2. CDR1 is SGDLS, CDR2 YYNGEE, per germline. After removal of 4 bases from V and 0 bases from J, the junction contained 9 bases not matched to a gene. The CDR3 has 19 amino acids. CDR3: CASSRMGLAGGYSTDTQYF. DNA of the CDR3: TGTGCCAGCAGCCGAATGGGACTAGCGGGGGGATATAGCACAGATACGCAGTATTTT.

By its share, this clone is medium-sized. The chain is built from TRBV6-5 and TRBJ1-5; no clear D gene. The CDR3 is made up of 14 amino acids. Per the germline V gene, CDR1 is MNHEY and CDR2 is SVGAGI. Trimming took 6 bases from V and 2 from J, leaving 11 bases between them. The chain's CDR3 is CASSRGSRNQPQHF. The CDR3 DNA is TGTGCCAGCAGCCGAGGGTCCCGCAATCAGCCCCAGCATTTT.

The chain combines TRBV7-3 with TRBJ2-5, with 7 positions matching TRBD1. The CDR3 is 14 amino acids. Germline assignment: CDR1 SGHTA and CDR2 FQGTGA. V trimming: 5 bases; J trimming: 4 bases; junction bases outside the gene matches: 7. CDR3 in amino acids: CASSETGNGETQYF. The CDR3 DNA follows: TGTGCCAGCAGCGAGACAGGGAATGGAGAGACCCAGTACTTC.

The chain carries TRBV9 and TRBJ1-1; the D gene is possibly TRBD1 (5 bases). The CDR3 has 13 amino acids. CDR1 and CDR2 from the germline V gene are SGDLS and YYNGEE. The V end was cut by 4 bases, the J end by 10 bases, with 17 bases between. CDR3 bases: TGTGCCAGCAGCACTGGCAATGTGGGGCGAGCTTTCTTT. Encoded protein: CASSTGNVGRAFF.

The chain carries TRBV15 and TRBJ2-2, with D uncertain. The CDR3 covers 13 residues. Germline CDR1 LNHNV, CDR2 YYDKDF (reference sequence). The ends were cut back, 5 bases at V and 7 bases at J, with 11 bases in the middle. The CDR3 coding sequence is TGTGCCACCAGCGTTACAGTTGTCGGGGAGCTGTTTTTT. It translates to CATSVTVVGELFF.

This clone has a handful of counts. The chain carries TRBV5-1 and TRBJ2-1; tentatively, D is TRBD2 (5 bases). V lost 4 bases, J lost 11 bases, and 13 bases lay in between. Germline CDR1 is SGHRS and CDR2 is YFSETQ. CDR3 size: 12 residues. The CDR3 protein is CASSVIREQQFF. DNA for the CDR3: TGCGCCAGCAGCGTCATCCGGGAACAGCAGTTCTTC.

V is TRBV7-3 and J is TRBJ1-1; TRBD1 matches 10 bases. In germline, CDR1 is SGHTA, CDR2 FQGTGA. V shed 1 base, J shed 5 bases, and the junction held 4 bases outside the gene matches. The CDR3 runs to 15 residues. In DNA form, the CDR3 reads TGTGCCAGCAGCTTAAGTGGGACAGGGGAGACTGAAGCTTTCTTT. Protein sequence: CASSLSGTGETEAFF.

The gene calls are TRBV5-6 and TRBJ2-7; D is ambiguous. V gave up 0 bases and J gave up 0 bases, with 7 bases separating them. Germline CDR1 is SGHDT and CDR2 is YYEEEE. The CDR3 covers 14 residues. The CDR3 DNA reads TGTGCCAGCAGCTTGGTACTCTTCTCCTACGAGCAGTACTTC. Translated: CASSLVLFSYEQYF.

Here the CDR3 DNA reads TGTGCCAGCAGCTTAGGACACAGGGCTCATCAGCCCCAGCATTTT. Its protein product is CASSLGHRAHQPQHF. The V and J genes are TRBV7-6 and TRBJ1-5, with a possible D match to TRBD1 (6 bases). The ends were cut back, 1 base at V and 5 bases at J, with 12 bases in the middle. CDR1 and CDR2 from the germline V gene are SGHVS and FNYEAQ. The CDR3 loop spans 15 amino acids.

V and J are TRBV19 and TRBJ2-5, with 8 bases aligning to TRBD2. Judging by the DNA end, TRBJ2-7 fits better; the J call may be wrong. Looked up from germline, CDR1 is LNHDA and CDR2 is SQIVND (reference sequence). The CDR3 is 15 residues long. This CDR3 is CASSIGASGPYEQYF. DNA of the CDR3: TGTGCCAGTAGTATAGGCGCTAGCGGGCCCTACGAGCAGTACTTC.

The chain carries TRBV9 and TRBJ1-1; no reliable D call. Germline V gene sequence: CDR1 SGDLS, CDR2 YYNGEE. The CDR3 consists of 14 residues. V was pared by 4 bases and J by 4 bases, with 14 bases between. This CDR3 reads CASSKELPGTEAFF. In nucleotides, the CDR3 is TGTGCCAGCAGCAAAGAGCTCCCGGGCACTGAAGCTTTCTTT.

V gene TRBV9 combines with J gene TRBJ1-1; tentatively, D is TRBD1 (6 bases). The CDR3 contains 13 residues. Looked up from germline, CDR1 is SGDLS and CDR2 is YYNGEE. V lost 3 bases and J lost 8, with 14 bases in between. The CDR3, as DNA: TGTGCCAGCAGCGAGAGCCTGAGGGGGGAAGCTTTCTTT. Amino acids: CASSESLRGEAFF.

The chain employs TRBV5-1 and TRBJ1-1, with 7 bases identical to TRBD1. V dropped 3 bases and J dropped 0; count of bases not matched to a gene: 2. Germline V gene sequence: CDR1 SGHRS, CDR2 YFSETQ. The CDR3 has 14 amino acids. The CDR3 sequence is CASSYRGLNTEAFF. As DNA, the CDR3 is TGCGCCAGCAGCTACAGGGGCCTGAACACTGAAGCTTTCTTT.

This rearrangement joins TRBV27 to TRBJ1-2; unclear D gene. The germline gives CDR1 MNHEY, CDR2 SMNVEV (reference sequence). The CDR3 extends over 12 amino acids. V lost 6 bases, J lost 7 bases, and 12 bases lay in between. The CDR3 DNA is TGTGCCAGCAGGCGTTCGTCCGGTGGCTACACCTTC. Its translation is CASRRSSGGYTF.

The chain combines TRBV7-6 with TRBJ2-5, with 10 positions matching TRBD2. After removal of 1 base from V and 1 base from J, the junction contained 0 bases not matched to a gene. This CDR3 has 15 amino acids. CDR1 and CDR2 (germline): SGHVS, FNYEAQ. CDR3 amino acids: CASSLGTSGQETQYF. The CDR3 DNA reads TGTGCCAGCAGCTTAGGGACTAGCGGCCAAGAGACCCAGTACTTC.

The chain couples TRBV7-8 to TRBJ2-2, with TRBD1 identical over 9 bases. CDR1 SGHVS and CDR2 FQNEAQ come from the germline V gene. After removal of 1 base from V and 2 bases from J, the junction contained 5 bases not matched to a gene. The CDR3 is made up of 17 amino acids. The CDR3 DNA reads TGTGCCAGCAGCTTAGTTGGGACAGGGATAAACACCGGGGAGCTGTTTTTT. Its translation: CASSLVGTGINTGELFF.

The V gene is TRBV7-2, the J gene TRBJ2-5, with unresolved D. Deletions cut 4 bases from V and 5 bases from J, with 17 bases between. The CDR3 totals 15 residues. Germline lookup yields CDR1 SGHTA and CDR2 FQGNSA. The CDR3 region is CASSSRLNTRETQYF. In DNA, the CDR3 is TGTGCCAGCAGCTCCCGTTTGAACACGAGGGAGACCCAGTACTTC.

The chain is built from TRBV7-2 and TRBJ2-5; perhaps TRBD2 as D (7 bases). V was shortened by 6 bases and J by 4 bases, with 15 bases between the two germline ends. CDR3 length equals 14 residues. The germline CDR1 and CDR2 sequences are SGHTA and FQGNSA. The CDR3 DNA follows: TGTGCCAGCAGGGACCGGGGGGCCCCAGAGACCCAGTACTTC. Protein product: CASRDRGAPETQYF.

Sample share makes this clone large. The sample holds other DNA sequences that translate to the same CDR3. This chain connects TRBV7-9 to TRBJ1-2; D is perhaps TRBD1 (5 bases). Trimming removed 8 bases at V and 8 bases at J, with 15 bases between. CDR1 and CDR2 from the germline V gene are SEHNR and FQNEAQ (reference sequence). This CDR3 spans 12 amino acids. Written as DNA, the CDR3 is TGTGCCAGCTCCGGGGGATGGGGCGGCTACACCTTC. Translating it yields CASSGGWGGYTF.

The chain employs TRBV6-1 and TRBJ1-6; no reliable D call. This CDR3 has 12 amino acids. V was cut by 7 bases and J by 8 bases, with 9 bases left in between. Per the germline V gene, CDR1 is MNHNS and CDR2 is SASEGT. The CDR3 here is CASMAADSPLHF. DNA of the CDR3: TGTGCCAGCATGGCCGCGGATTCACCCCTCCACTTT.

The genes are TRBV15 and TRBJ1-4; 9 nucleotides agree with TRBD1. Germline lookup yields CDR1 LNHNV and CDR2 YYDKDF (reference sequence). Germline trimming cut 6 bases from V and 12 bases from J; bases unmatched to any gene: 14. The CDR3 contains 15 residues. The chain's CDR3 is CATRPDRGLYGELFF. The CDR3, as DNA: TGTGCCACCAGACCGGACAGGGGATTATACGGAGAACTGTTTTTT.